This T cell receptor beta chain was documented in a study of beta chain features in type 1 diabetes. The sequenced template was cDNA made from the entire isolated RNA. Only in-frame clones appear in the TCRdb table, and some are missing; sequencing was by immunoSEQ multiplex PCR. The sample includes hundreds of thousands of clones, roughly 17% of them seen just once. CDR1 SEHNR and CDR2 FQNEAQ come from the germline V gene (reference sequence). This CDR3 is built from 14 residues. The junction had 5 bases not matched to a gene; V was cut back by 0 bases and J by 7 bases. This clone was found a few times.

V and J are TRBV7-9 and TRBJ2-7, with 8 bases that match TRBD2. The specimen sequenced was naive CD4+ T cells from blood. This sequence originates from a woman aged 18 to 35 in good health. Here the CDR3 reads CASSLAAGVGEQYF. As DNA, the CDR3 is TGTGCCAGCAGCTTAGCAGCGGGAGTGGGAGAGCAGTACTTC.